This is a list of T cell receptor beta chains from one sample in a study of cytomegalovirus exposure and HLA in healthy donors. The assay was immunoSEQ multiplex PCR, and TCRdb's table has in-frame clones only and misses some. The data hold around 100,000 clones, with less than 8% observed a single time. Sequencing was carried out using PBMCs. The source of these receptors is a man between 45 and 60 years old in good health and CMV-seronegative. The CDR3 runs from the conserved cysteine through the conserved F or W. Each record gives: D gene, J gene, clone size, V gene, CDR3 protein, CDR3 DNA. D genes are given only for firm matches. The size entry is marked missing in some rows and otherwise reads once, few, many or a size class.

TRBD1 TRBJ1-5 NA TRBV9 CASSPHRGHQPQHF TGTGCCAGCAGCCCACACAGGGGGCATCAGCCCCAGCATTTT
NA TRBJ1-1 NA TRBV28 CASILGASTEAFF TGTGCCAGCATCCTAGGGGCCTCAACTGAAGCTTTCTTT
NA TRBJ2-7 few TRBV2 CASAQTDHEQYF TGTGCCAGCGCCCAGACAGACCACGAGCAGTACTTC
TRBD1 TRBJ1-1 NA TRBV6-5 CASSRQGEYTEAFF TGTGCCAGCAGTAGACAGGGAGAGTATACTGAAGCTTTCTTT
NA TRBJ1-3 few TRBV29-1 CSVVTAASGNTIYF TGCAGCGTTGTGACGGCGGCCTCTGGAAACACCATATATTTT
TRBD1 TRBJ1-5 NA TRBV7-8 CASSLGGGGQGRQPQHF TGTGCCAGCAGCTTAGGAGGGGGTGGACAGGGAAGACAGCCCCAGCATTTT
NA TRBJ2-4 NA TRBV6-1 CASSGPGLGGYF TGTGCCAGCAGTGGACCGGGCCTAGGAGGGTACTTC
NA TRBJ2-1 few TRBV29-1 CSVVGLSYNEQFF TGCAGCGTGGTGGGACTTTCCTACAATGAGCAGTTCTTC
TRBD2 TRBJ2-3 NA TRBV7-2 CASTGGGRADTQYF TGTGCCAGCACCGGGGGGGGGAGAGCAGATACGCAGTATTTT
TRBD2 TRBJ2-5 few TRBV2 CASSKAGGPRETQYF TGTGCCAGCAGTAAAGCGGGGGGGCCTAGAGAGACCCAGTACTTC
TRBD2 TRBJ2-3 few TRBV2 CASSDGTTSTQYF TGTGCCAGCAGTGATGGGACTACTTCTACGCAGTATTTT
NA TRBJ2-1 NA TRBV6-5 CASSSRDRPNNEQFF TGTGCCAGCAGTTCGCGGGACCGGCCAAACAATGAGCAGTTCTTC
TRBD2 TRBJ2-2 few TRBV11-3 CASSRGGNTGELFF TGTGCCAGCAGCCGCGGGGGGAACACCGGGGAGCTGTTTTTT
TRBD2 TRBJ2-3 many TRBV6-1 CASSQTSGGPDTQYF TGTGCCAGCAGTCAGACTAGCGGGGGGCCAGATACGCAGTATTTT
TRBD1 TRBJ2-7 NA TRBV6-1 CASTKRDRGNEQYF TGTGCCAGCACGAAACGGGACAGGGGGAACGAGCAGTACTTC
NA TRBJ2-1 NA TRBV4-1 CASSSPPRRPGSYNEQFF TGCGCCAGCAGCTCACCCCCCCGGAGGCCGGGCTCCTACAATGAGCAGTTCTTC
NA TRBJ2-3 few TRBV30 CAWRKSQGTTQYF TGTGCCTGGAGGAAGTCACAGGGAACTACGCAGTATTTT
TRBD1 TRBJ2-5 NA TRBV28 CASSRSGTGRETQYF TGTGCCAGCAGCCGCTCCGGGACAGGGAGGGAGACCCAGTACTTC
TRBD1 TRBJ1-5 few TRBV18 CASSPQGQDLQPQHF TGTGCCAGCTCACCACAGGGACAGGACCTTCAGCCCCAGCATTTT
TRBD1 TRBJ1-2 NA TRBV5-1 CASSFSAGTAHGYTF TGCGCCAGCAGCTTTTCCGCCGGGACAGCTCATGGCTACACCTTC
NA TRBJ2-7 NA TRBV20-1 CSARKEEQYF TGCAGTGCTAGAAAAGAGGAGCAGTACTTC
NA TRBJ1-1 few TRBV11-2 CASSLDPRTEAFF TGTGCCAGCAGCTTAGATCCTAGAACTGAAGCTTTCTTT
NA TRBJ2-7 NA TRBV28 CASNYRDEQYF TGTGCCAGCAACTACAGGGACGAGCAGTACTTC
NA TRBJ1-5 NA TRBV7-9 CASSFGGQPQHF TGTGCCAGCAGCTTCGGGGGTCAGCCCCAGCATTTT
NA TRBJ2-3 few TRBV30 CAWSVGLATTDTQYF TGTGCCTGGAGTGTAGGGCTAGCGACCACAGATACGCAGTATTTT
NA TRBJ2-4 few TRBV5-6 CASSLGGPENIQYF TGTGCCAGCAGCCTTGGCGGCCCCGAGAACATTCAGTACTTC
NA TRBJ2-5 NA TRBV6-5 CASSRSDGGETQYF TGTGCCAGCAGCCGATCGGATGGCGGGGAGACCCAGTACTTC
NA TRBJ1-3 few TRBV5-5 CASSQRGEDTIYF TGTGCCAGCAGCCAAAGAGGCGAGGACACCATATATTTT
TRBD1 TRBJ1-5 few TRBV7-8 CASSSIGTGVIQPQHF TGTGCCAGCAGCTCCATAGGGACAGGGGTTATTCAGCCCCAGCATTTT
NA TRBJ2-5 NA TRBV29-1 CSVLQGETQYF TGCAGCGTCCTCCAGGGAGAGACCCAGTACTTC
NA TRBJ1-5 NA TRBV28 CASSPSRDQPQHF TGTGCCAGCAGCCCATCCAGGGATCAGCCCCAGCATTTT
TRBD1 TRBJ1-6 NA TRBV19 CASSLDRGGSPLHF TGTGCCAGTAGTCTCGACAGGGGTGGTTCACCCCTCCACTTT
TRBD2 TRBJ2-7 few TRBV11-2 CASSLAGGEQYF TGTGCCAGCAGCTTAGCGGGGGGCGAGCAGTACTTC
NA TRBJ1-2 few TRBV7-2 CASRLPGVGYGYTF TGTGCCAGCAGGTTACCGGGAGTTGGATATGGCTACACCTTC
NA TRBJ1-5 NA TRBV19 CASSGQGGGQPQHF TGTGCCAGTAGTGGGCAGGGCGGGGGTCAGCCCCAGCATTTT
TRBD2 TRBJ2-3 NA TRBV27 CASSSAGTDTDTQYF TGTGCCAGCAGTTCAGCGGGAACTGACACAGATACGCAGTATTTT
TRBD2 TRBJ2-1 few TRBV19 CASKFASGNEQFF TGTGCCAGTAAGTTCGCTAGCGGGAACGAGCAGTTCTTC
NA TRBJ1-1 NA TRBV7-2 CASSLHHSLNTEAFF TGTGCCAGCAGCTTACATCACAGCCTGAACACTGAAGCTTTCTTT
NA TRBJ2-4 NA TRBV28 CASSHLDYLRSIGDIQYF TGTGCCAGCAGTCACCTGGATTATTTGCGGTCCATAGGGGACATTCAGTACTTC
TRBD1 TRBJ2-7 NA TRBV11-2 CASSSTRGTGPYEQYF TGTGCCAGCAGCTCAACCAGAGGGACAGGCCCCTACGAGCAGTACTTC
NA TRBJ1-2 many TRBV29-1 CSVEAGNWGYTF TGCAGCGTTGAAGCAGGGAATTGGGGCTACACCTTC
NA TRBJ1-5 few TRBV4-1 CASSLTMRDQPQHF TGCGCCAGCAGCCTCACGATGAGAGATCAGCCCCAGCATTTT
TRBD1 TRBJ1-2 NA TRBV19 CASSPIPGQAYGYTF TGTGCCAGTAGTCCCATTCCGGGACAGGCTTATGGCTACACCTTC
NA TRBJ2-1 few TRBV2 CASSSGTSTVF TGTGCCAGCAGCTCCGGGACAAGCACCGTCTTC
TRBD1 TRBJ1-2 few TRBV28 CASRPTGYGYTF TGTGCCAGCAGGCCGACAGGGTATGGCTACACCTTC
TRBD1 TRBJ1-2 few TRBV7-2 CAWRKDREGYTF TGTGCCTGGCGTAAGGACAGGGAAGGCTACACCTTC